A selection of T cell receptor beta chains follows, all from one sample in a study of shared clonotypes between healthy human individuals. The data were produced by immunoSEQ multiplex PCR, yet TCRdb's version contains in-frame clones alone and is incomplete. The sample has about 1,500,000 clones; approximately 97% are singletons. The sample consisted of naive CD4+ T cells sorted from blood. The receptors were gathered from a young man in good health. CDR3s include the opening cysteine and the closing phenylalanine or tryptophan. D genes are given only for firm matches. Clone size is stated in some rows and not others, as once, few, many or a class when expanded.

v_call	d_call	j_call	clone_size	cdr3_nt	cdr3_aa
TRBV6-1	.	TRBJ2-3	.	TGTGCCAGCAGTGAATTACAGGGCAGGGATACGCAGTATTTT	CASSELQGRDTQYF
TRBV19	.	TRBJ2-1	.	TGTGCCAGTCGAGGGGGGTTGGGCTCCTACAATGAGCAGTTCTTC	CASRGGLGSYNEQFF
TRBV6-1	.	TRBJ2-1	.	TGTGCCAGCAGCGAACGGACAGTCCTGCGTCGCGAGCAGTTCTTC	CASSERTVLRREQFF
TRBV6-1	.	TRBJ2-7	.	TGTGCCAGCAGTGAAGTTCTACAGGAGACCTACGAGCAGTACTTC	CASSEVLQETYEQYF
TRBV9	.	TRBJ1-4	.	TGTGCCAGCAGCGTAGCTCCTCACACAACTAATGAAAAACTGTTTTTT	CASSVAPHTTNEKLFF
TRBV15	.	TRBJ2-7	.	TGTGCCACCAGCAGAGCCGGGACTCCAGCTCAGTACTTC	CATSRAGTPAQYF
TRBV5-6	TRBD1	TRBJ1-2	.	TGTGCCAGCATCTCGACAGGGGGTTTTGGCGGCTACACCTTC	CASISTGGFGGYTF
TRBV2	TRBD1	TRBJ1-5	.	TGTGCCAGCGACTTAATTCGGACAGGGCGCAATCAGCCCCAGCATTTT	CASDLIRTGRNQPQHF
TRBV5-1	.	TRBJ1-4	.	TGCGCCAGCAGCTCTACGGGAAGCGAAAAACTGTTTTTT	CASSSTGSEKLFF
TRBV28	.	TRBJ2-5	.	TGTGCCAGCAGCGCGGGTAGCTTGGGGACCCAGTACTTC	CASSAGSLGTQYF
TRBV2	.	TRBJ2-4	.	TGTGCCAGCACCATTGGGGGGAGAAGGACCAAAAACATTCAGTACTTC	CASTIGGRRTKNIQYF
TRBV30	.	TRBJ2-2	few	TGTGCCTGGAGTGCGCTTAACACCGGGGAGCTGTTTTTT	CAWSALNTGELFF
TRBV28	.	TRBJ2-7	.	TGTGCCAGCAGTTTCTTCGTAGGGAGCGACGAGCAGTACTTC	CASSFFVGSDEQYF
TRBV19	TRBD1	TRBJ2-3	.	TGTGCCAGTAAGGGACAGGGCAGGGGCACAGATACGCAGTATTTT	CASKGQGRGTDTQYF
TRBV9	.	TRBJ2-3	.	TGTGCCAGCAGCGTACTGGGGCTCAGGACACCAGATACGCAGTATTTT	CASSVLGLRTPDTQYF
TRBV19	TRBD2	TRBJ2-1	once	TGTGCCAGTAGCAAACTAGCGCCAACCTACAATGAGCAGTTCTTC	CASSKLAPTYNEQFF
TRBV6-1	TRBD2	TRBJ2-7	.	TGTGCCAGCAGTCCCAGGCTAGCGGGGAACCACGAGCAGTACTTC	CASSPRLAGNHEQYF
TRBV14	.	TRBJ2-5	.	TGTGCCAGCAGCCAAGAAGTTAGGTTGACCCAGTACTTC	CASSQEVRLTQYF
TRBV9	.	TRBJ2-5	.	TGTGCCAGCAGCGATGGGACCTGGGCAGAGACCCAGTACTTC	CASSDGTWAETQYF
TRBV5-4	TRBD2	TRBJ2-1	.	TGTGCCAGCAGTTCGACTAGCGGGAGGGATTACAATGAGCAGTTCTTC	CASSSTSGRDYNEQFF
TRBV10-3	TRBD1	TRBJ1-1	.	TGTGCCATCAGGTCCGGGACAGGGAGCACTGAAGCTTTCTTT	CAIRSGTGSTEAFF
TRBV28	TRBD1	TRBJ1-2	.	TGTGCCAGCAGTTTAGGCGGCGGGACAGGCGGTGGCTACACCTTC	CASSLGGGTGGGYTF
TRBV7-7	.	TRBJ2-1	.	TGTGCTAGCAGCGTTGGCGGCACCTACAATGAGCAGTTCTTC	CASSVGGTYNEQFF
TRBV10-3	.	TRBJ1-2	.	TGTGCCATCAGTGACTCCTCGAGTCACAGGGTTCGGGACTATGGCTACACCTTC	CAISDSSSHRVRDYGYTF
TRBV15	.	TRBJ2-5	.	TGTGCCACCAGCAGGGGTCGGGAGACCCAGTACTTC	CATSRGRETQYF
TRBV2	.	TRBJ1-5	.	TGTGCCAGCAGTAGGACAGCCAGTGGCTCTCCCCAGCATTTT	CASSRTASGSPQHF
TRBV27	TRBD2	TRBJ2-1	.	TGTGCCAGCAGTTTATCGAGGTCTAGCGGGACGAAAAGGGGGTACAATGAGCAGTTCTTC	CASSLSRSSGTKRGYNEQFF
TRBV9	.	TRBJ2-1	.	TGTGCCAGCAGCGTAGGTCAAAATGAGCAGTTCTTC	CASSVGQNEQFF
TRBV2	.	TRBJ1-1	few	TGTGCCAGCAGTGTGGGGGCGAACACTGAAGCTTTCTTT	CASSVGANTEAFF
TRBV7-6	.	TRBJ1-4	.	TGTGCCAGCAGCGCCCATGTGGGAAGGGCTGAAAAACTGTTTTTT	CASSAHVGRAEKLFF
TRBV30	.	TRBJ1-2	.	TGTGCCTGGAGTCGGGGGGCTAATGGCTACACCTTC	CAWSRGANGYTF
TRBV7-2	.	TRBJ1-2	.	TGTGCCAGCAGCTCCCGGGACATTGCCTACTTC	CASSSRDIAYF
TRBV28	TRBD1	TRBJ1-5	.	TGTGCCAGCAGTTCATTTCAGGGGGAGCGGCCCCAGCATTTT	CASSSFQGERPQHF
TRBV4-2	TRBD2	TRBJ2-3	.	TGTGCCAGCAGCCAACTAGCGGGAGCAACAGATACGCAGTATTTT	CASSQLAGATDTQYF
TRBV7-9	TRBD1	TRBJ1-3	.	TGTGCCAGCAGCTTAGTCCAGGGGGAGACTGGAAACACCATATATTTT	CASSLVQGETGNTIYF
TRBV9	TRBD2	TRBJ2-7	.	TGTGCCAGCAGCGTAGGTGGACTAGCGGGATGGGGGGAGCAGTACTTC	CASSVGGLAGWGEQYF
TRBV5-4	TRBD1	TRBJ2-1	.	TGTGCCAGCCAAGGGACAGGGGGACACAATGAGCAGTTCTTC	CASQGTGGHNEQFF
TRBV2	.	TRBJ2-6	.	TGTGCCAGCACCATGGACTTTGGGGCCAACGTCCTGACTTTC	CASTMDFGANVLTF
TRBV19	TRBD1	TRBJ1-1	.	TGTGCCAGTAGCGAGAGACAGGGATACACTGAAGCTTTCTTT	CASSERQGYTEAFF
TRBV28	TRBD1	TRBJ2-7	.	TGTGCCAGCAGTTTCCCGGGACAGGACTCCTACGAGCAGTACTTC	CASSFPGQDSYEQYF